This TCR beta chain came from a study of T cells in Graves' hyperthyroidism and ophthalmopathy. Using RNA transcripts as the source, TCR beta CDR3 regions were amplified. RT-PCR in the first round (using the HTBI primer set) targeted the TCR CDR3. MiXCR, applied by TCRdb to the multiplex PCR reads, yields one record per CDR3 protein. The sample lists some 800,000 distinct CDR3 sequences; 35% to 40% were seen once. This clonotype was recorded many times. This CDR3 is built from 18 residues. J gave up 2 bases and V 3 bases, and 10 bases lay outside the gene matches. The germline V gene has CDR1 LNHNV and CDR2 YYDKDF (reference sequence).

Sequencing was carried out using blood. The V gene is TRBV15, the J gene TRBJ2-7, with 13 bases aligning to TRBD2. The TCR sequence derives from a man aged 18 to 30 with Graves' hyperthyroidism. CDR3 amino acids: CATSRTPQLAGGPYEQYF. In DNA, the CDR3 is TGTGCCACCAGCAGGACCCCACAACTAGCGGGAGGGCCCTACGAGCAGTACTTC.